The clone carrying this T cell receptor beta chain was picked up many times. What it recognizes is unknown. This record comes from a study of Graves' ophthalmopathy and Graves' hyperthyroidism. Moderately to severely active ophthalmopathy under 3 months, CAS at least 3, NOSPECS at least 4. Orbital computed tomography, thyroid ultrasound, TRAb, serum thyroxine and clinical symptoms formed the basis of diagnosis. PBMCs stemmed from around 10 ml of fresh peripheral blood. Scientists amplified the TCR beta CDR3 regions from RNA transcripts. HTBI primers were employed in first-round RT-PCR, then a second-round multiplex PCR followed. TCRdb itself ran the multiplex PCR reads through MiXCR, one entry per CDR3 protein. The table has approximately 210,000 distinct CDR3 sequences, 25% to 30% seen once. V was cut by 3 bases and J by 6 bases, with 18 bases left in between. This CDR3 comprises 16 residues. The V gene's germline CDR1 is KGHSH and CDR2 LQKENI.

Study results and limitations: In separating ophthalmopathy from stable hyperthyroidism, a 13-signature model achieved roughly 87% sensitivity and about 80% specificity.

The TCR was taken from a man in his fifties or sixties with Graves' ophthalmopathy. The chain combines TRBV18 with TRBJ1-5, with D possibly matching TRBD1 (6 bases). The sample consisted of peripheral blood. CDR3 DNA sequence: TGTGCCAGCTCACCCCTGGGCAGGGGTGGAAGTCAGCCCCAGCATTTT. It specifies CASSPLGRGGSQPQHF.